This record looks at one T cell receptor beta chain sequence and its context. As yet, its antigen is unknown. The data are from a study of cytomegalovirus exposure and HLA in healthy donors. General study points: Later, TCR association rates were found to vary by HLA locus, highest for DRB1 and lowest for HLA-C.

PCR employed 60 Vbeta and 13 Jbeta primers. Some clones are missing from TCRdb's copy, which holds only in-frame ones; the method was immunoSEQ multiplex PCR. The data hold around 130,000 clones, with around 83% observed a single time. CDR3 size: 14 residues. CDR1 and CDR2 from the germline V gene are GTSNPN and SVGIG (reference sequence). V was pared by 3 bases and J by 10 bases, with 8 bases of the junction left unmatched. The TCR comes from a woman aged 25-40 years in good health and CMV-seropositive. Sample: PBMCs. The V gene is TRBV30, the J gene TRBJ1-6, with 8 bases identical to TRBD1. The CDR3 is CAWSRTGQESPLHF. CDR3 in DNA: TGTGCCTGGAGCAGGACAGGGCAAGAATCACCCCTCCACTTT.